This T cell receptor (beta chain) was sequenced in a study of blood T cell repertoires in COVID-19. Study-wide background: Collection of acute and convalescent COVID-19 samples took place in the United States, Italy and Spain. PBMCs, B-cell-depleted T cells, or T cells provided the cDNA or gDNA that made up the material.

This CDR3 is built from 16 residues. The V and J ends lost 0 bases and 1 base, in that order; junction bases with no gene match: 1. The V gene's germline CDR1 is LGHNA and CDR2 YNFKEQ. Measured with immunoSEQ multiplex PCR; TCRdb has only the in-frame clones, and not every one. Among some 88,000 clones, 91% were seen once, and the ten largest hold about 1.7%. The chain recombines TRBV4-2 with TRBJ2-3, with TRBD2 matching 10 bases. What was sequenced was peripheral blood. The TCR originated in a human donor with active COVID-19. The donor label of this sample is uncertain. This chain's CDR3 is CASSQDLAGGTDTQYF. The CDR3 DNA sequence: TGTGCCAGCAGCCAAGATCTAGCGGGGGGCACAGATACGCAGTATTTT.